Reported below is one T cell receptor beta chain. Its antigen is not identified. Assay: immunoSEQ multiplex PCR; the TCRdb copy retains only in-frame clones and omits some. The sample consists of tens of thousands of clones, about 86% of them appearing once. The data are from a study of T cells after posttransplantation cyclophosphamide. The study, taken as a whole, reports: Recipient CMV seropositivity and CMV reactivation strongly tracked TRB clonality. Skin or GI-infiltrating T cells shared few TRB sequences with blood. Later post-transplant blood repertoires were often dominated by donor CD8+ memory clones.

Germline V gives CDR1 WSHSY, CDR2 SAAADI. J gave up 9 bases and V 6 bases, and 18 bases lay outside the gene matches. The CDR3 sequence is 17 residues long. The origin of this receptor is a man aged 25-45 years with a blood cancer, CMV-positive, and with a related stem cell donor. V is TRBV10-2 and J is TRBJ2-1; TRBD2 matches 9 bases. Sequences were obtained from PBMCs. The CDR3 coding sequence is TGCGCCAGCAGGACCCTCTTCGGACTAGCGAGAGGGGGTGAGCAGTTCTTC. Translated: CASRTLFGLARGGEQFF.